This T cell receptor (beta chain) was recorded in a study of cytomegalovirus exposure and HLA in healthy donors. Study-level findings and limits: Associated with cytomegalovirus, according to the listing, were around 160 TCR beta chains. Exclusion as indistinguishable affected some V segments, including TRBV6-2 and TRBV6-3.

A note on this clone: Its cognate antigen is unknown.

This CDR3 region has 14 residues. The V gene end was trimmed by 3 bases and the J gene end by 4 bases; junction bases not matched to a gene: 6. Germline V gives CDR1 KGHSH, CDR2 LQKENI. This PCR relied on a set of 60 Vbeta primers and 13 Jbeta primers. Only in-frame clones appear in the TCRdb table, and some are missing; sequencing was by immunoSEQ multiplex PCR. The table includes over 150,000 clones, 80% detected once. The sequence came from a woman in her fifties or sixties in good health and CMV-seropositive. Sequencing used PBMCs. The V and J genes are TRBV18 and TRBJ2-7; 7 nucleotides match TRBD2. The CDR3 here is CASSPSSAGYEQYF. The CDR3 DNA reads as TGTGCCAGCTCACCGTCTTCAGCGGGGTACGAGCAGTACTTC.